The entry below gives a single T cell receptor beta chain sequence along with its context. The sample comes from a study of blood T cell repertoires in COVID-19. Study details: Italy, Spain and the United States were the sources of the convalescent and acute COVID-19 samples. PBMCs, B-cell-depleted T cells, or T cells were the source of the cDNA or gDNA that made up the material.

Per the original methods: Quantification of nucleated cells was approximated via reference gene primer amplification. The data were produced by immunoSEQ multiplex PCR, yet TCRdb's version contains in-frame clones alone and is incomplete. For V, J and clone size, that table is used; D and trimming come from the DNA. The sample has about 75,000 clones, roughly 85% seen once. Germline CDR1 reads SGHNT; CDR2 reads YYREEE (reference sequence). The CDR3 has 12 amino acids. V was cut by 3 bases and J by 5 bases, with 8 bases left in between. Sequencing was done on a sample of peripheral blood. This receptor was taken from a human donor in a cohort sampled during active COVID-19. The V and J genes are TRBV5-4 and TRBJ1-2, with D possibly being TRBD1 (6 bases). The CDR3 sequence is CASSSDRYGYTF. CDR3 DNA: TGTGCCAGCAGCTCGGACAGATATGGCTACACCTTC.